The sequence of this T cell receptor beta chain was determined in a study of blood T cell repertoires in COVID-19. Study-wide background: Acute and convalescent COVID-19 specimens originated in the United States, Italy and Spain. PBMCs, B-cell-depleted T cells, or T cells were the source of the cDNA or gDNA that made up the material.

Study processing details: Amplification from reference gene primers served as the basis for estimated nucleated cell counts. Profiled with immunoSEQ multiplex PCR; TCRdb holds only in-frame clones, not every one. Clone size and V and J calls were adopted from that table, with D and trimming inferred from the DNA. Altogether about 120,000 clones are present, over 60% being singletons, with the ten largest covering around 4%. The receptor comes from a woman of 80 years or more with acute or convalescent COVID-19. Sequenced: peripheral blood.

CDR3 bases: TGTGCCAGCAGCTTTCCTCTAGCGGGGCGCCAAGAGACCCAGTACTTC. This sequence encodes CASSFPLAGRQETQYF. The V and J genes are TRBV5-4 and TRBJ2-5; the match to TRBD2 covers 9 bases. The junction had 6 bases not matched to a gene; V was cut back by 2 bases and J by 1 base. Germline CDR1 reads SGHNT; CDR2 reads YYREEE (reference sequence). The CDR3 is 16 residues long.